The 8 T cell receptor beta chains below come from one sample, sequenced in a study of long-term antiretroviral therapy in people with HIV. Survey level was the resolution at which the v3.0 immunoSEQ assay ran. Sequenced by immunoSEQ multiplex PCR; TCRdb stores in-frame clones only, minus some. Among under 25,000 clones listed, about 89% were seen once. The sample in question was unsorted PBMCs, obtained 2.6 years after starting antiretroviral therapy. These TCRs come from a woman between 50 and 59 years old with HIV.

This chain's CDR3 is CASSSILEQYF. CDR3 DNA: TGTGCCAGCAGCTCTATCCTGGAGCAGTACTTC. V is TRBV7-8 and J is TRBJ2-7; D not certain. The V end lost 4 bases, the J end lost 7 bases, and 8 bases lay between the germline ends. This CDR3 region has 11 residues. The germline V gene encodes CDR1 SGHVS and CDR2 FQNEAQ.

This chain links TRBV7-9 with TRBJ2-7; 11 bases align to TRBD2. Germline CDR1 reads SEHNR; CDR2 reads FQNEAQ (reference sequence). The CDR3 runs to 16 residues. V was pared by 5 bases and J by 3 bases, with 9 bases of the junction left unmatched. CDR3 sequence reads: CASSLSGTSGLYEQYF. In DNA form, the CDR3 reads TGTGCCAGCAGCCTTTCCGGGACTAGCGGACTCTACGAGCAGTACTTC.

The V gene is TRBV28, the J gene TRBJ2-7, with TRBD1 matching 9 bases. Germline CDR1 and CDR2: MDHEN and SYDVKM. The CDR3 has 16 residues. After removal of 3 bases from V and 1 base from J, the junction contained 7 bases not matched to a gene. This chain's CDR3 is CASSFPRQGDSYEQYF. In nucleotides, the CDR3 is TGTGCCAGCAGTTTTCCAAGACAGGGGGATTCCTACGAGCAGTACTTC.

The CDR3 protein is CASSLPTGAVGLNTEAFF. The DNA for the CDR3 is TGTGCCAGCAGTCTTCCGACAGGGGCGGTAGGATTGAACACTGAAGCTTTCTTT. V is TRBV28 and J is TRBJ1-1; 8 bases align to TRBD1. This CDR3 region has 18 residues. The V gene's germline CDR1 is MDHEN and CDR2 SYDVKM. V lost 5 bases, J lost 0 bases, and 14 bases stayed unmatched.

The chain's CDR3 is CASSPPDPGQGITDTQYF. In nucleotides, the CDR3 is TGTGCCAGCAGCCCCCCAGACCCGGGACAGGGTATAACAGATACGCAGTATTTT. V usage is TRBV4-2 and J usage is TRBJ2-3; the match to TRBD1 covers 9 bases. V shed 4 bases, J shed 3 bases, and the junction held 14 bases outside the gene matches. CDR1 and CDR2 (germline): LGHNA, YNFKEQ. The CDR3 consists of 18 residues.

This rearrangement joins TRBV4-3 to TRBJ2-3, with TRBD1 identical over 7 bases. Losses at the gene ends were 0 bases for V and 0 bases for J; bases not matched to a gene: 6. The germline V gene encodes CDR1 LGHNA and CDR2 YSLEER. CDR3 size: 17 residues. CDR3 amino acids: CASSQDTGAFSTDTQYF. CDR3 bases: TGCGCCAGCAGCCAAGATACAGGGGCGTTTAGCACAGATACGCAGTATTTT.

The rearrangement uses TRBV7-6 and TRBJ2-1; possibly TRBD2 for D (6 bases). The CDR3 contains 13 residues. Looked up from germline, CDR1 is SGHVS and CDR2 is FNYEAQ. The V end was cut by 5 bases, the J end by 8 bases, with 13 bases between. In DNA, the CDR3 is TGTGCCAGCAGCGCCGTTTGGGGGGATGAGCAGTTCTTC. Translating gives CASSAVWGDEQFF.

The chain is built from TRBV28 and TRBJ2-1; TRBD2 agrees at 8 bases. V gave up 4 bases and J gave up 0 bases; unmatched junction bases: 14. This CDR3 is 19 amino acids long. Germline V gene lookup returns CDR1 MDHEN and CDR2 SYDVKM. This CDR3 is CASSSILAPSGSSYNEQFF. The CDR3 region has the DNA TGTGCCAGCAGTTCAATACTCGCCCCGAGCGGGAGCTCCTACAATGAGCAGTTCTTC.